The 8 T cell receptor beta chains in this list originate from one sample, sequenced in a study of T-cell memory formation after mild COVID-19. TCRdb independently ran MiXCR on the 5' RACE reads; one entry per CDR3 protein. The sample lists some 120,000 distinct CDR3 sequences, over 15% occurring once. The sample taken for sequencing was PBMCs or a T cell subset sorted from them (not recorded which). Source of these receptors: a man younger than 30 who had mild COVID-19 (a few samples of this study predate the infection). Cell type and time point are not known.

This clonotype showed up just a few times. This CDR3 reads CASSLGAGSYNEQFF. CDR3 in DNA: TGTGCCAGCAGCTTAGGGGCGGGGTCCTACAATGAGCAGTTCTTC. V is TRBV7-8 and J is TRBJ2-1; D may be TRBD2 (6 bases). The V gene's germline CDR1 is SGHVS and CDR2 FQNEAQ. The CDR3 is made up of 15 amino acids. The ends were cut back, 1 base at V and 1 base at J, with 8 bases in the middle.

The V and J genes are TRBV30 and TRBJ1-3; TRBD1 matches 7 bases. Germline-derived CDR1 and CDR2 are GTSNPN and SVGIG (reference sequence). The CDR3 is 12 amino acids. V lost 3 bases and J lost 4; bases outside the gene matches: 0. CDR3 residues: CAWRTGGNTIYF. The DNA for the CDR3 is TGTGCCTGGAGGACAGGGGGAAACACCATATATTTT.

In its sample, this clonotype was seen a few times. The chain is built from TRBV20-1 and TRBJ2-1; weak D call: TRBD2 (6 bases). Germline CDR1 DFQATT, CDR2 SNEGSKA (reference sequence). V dropped 3 bases and J dropped 7 bases, with 16 bases sitting between them. This CDR3 contains 14 residues. CDR3 in amino acids: CSARGGERPNEQFF. The CDR3 DNA is TGCAGTGCTAGGGGGGGAGAAAGACCGAATGAGCAGTTCTTC.

This chain connects TRBV29-1 to TRBJ2-3, with TRBD2 matching 9 bases. Germline-derived CDR1 and CDR2 are SQVTM and ANQGSEA. V dropped 5 bases and J dropped 5; count of bases not matched to a gene: 5. The CDR3 totals 13 residues. In DNA, the CDR3 is TGCAGCGTTAAGGGACTAGCAATAGATACGCAGTATTTT. Translating gives CSVKGLAIDTQYF.

This clonotype was seen only a few times. The chain joins TRBV7-2 to TRBJ2-5, with unresolved D. The CDR3 totals 12 residues. Trimming took 2 bases from V and 4 from J, leaving 5 bases between them. Germline CDR1 is SGHTA and CDR2 is FQGNSA. CDR3 sequence: CASSLFSETQYF. The DNA for the CDR3 is TGTGCCAGCAGCTTATTTTCAGAGACCCAGTACTTC. Full variable domain (outside the CDR3, taken from reference TRBV7-2 and TRBJ2-5): GAGVSQSPSNKVTEKGKDVELRCDPISGHTALYWYRQSLGQGLEFLIYFQGNSAPDKSGLPSDRFSAERTGGSVSTLTIQRTQQEDSAVYLCASSLFSETQYFGPGTRLLVL.

This chain links TRBV5-1 with TRBJ2-3, with 8 bases aligning to TRBD2. J lost 0 bases, V lost 0 bases, and 12 bases had no gene match. This CDR3 comprises 19 residues. CDR1 is SGHRS and CDR2 is YFSETQ in the germline V gene. The CDR3 region has the DNA TGCGCCAGCAGCTTGGCGGCTGGCGGGGGGCTTCCTAGCACAGATACGCAGTATTTT. Encoded protein: CASSLAAGGGLPSTDTQYF.

V usage is TRBV27 and J usage is TRBJ2-7; D gene uncertain. Germline V gene sequence: CDR1 MNHEY, CDR2 SMNVEV (reference sequence). V was cut by 5 bases and J by 4 bases, with 6 bases left in between. The CDR3 spans 11 residues. Written as DNA, the CDR3 is TGTGCCAGCAGTCATCCGTACGAGCAGTACGTC. Translating gives CASSHPYEQYV.

The chain joins TRBV7-9 to TRBJ2-5; a possible D gene is TRBD1 (5 bases). CDR3 length: 13 residues. Germline-derived CDR1 and CDR2 are SEHNR and FQNEAQ (reference sequence). V shed 1 base and J shed 3 bases, with 6 bases lying between them. CDR3 coding DNA: TGTGCCAGCAGCTTAGTAGGGGAAGAGACCCAGTACTTC. It yields the protein CASSLVGEETQYF.